These T cell receptor beta chains were read from a single sample in a study of blood T cell repertoires in COVID-19. The repertoire was sequenced with immunoSEQ multiplex PCR; TCRdb's copy has only in-frame clones and lacks some. Of roughly 380,000 clones in the sample, about 90% are singletons; the top ten hold about 1.5%. The specimen was PBMCs or T cells enriched from blood (not recorded which). All receptors derive from a man in his thirties or forties who had recovered from COVID-19. Both conserved end residues are part of each CDR3. D genes are given only for firm matches. Expanded clones are given a class, and other clones once, few, many or no size at all.

d_gene	j_gene	abundance	v_gene	CDR3nt	CDR3aa
.	TRBJ2-5	.	TRBV13	TGTGCCAGCAGCTTTCAGGTGTTCCAAGAGACCCAGTACTTC	CASSFQVFQETQYF
.	TRBJ1-3	.	TRBV5-5	TGTGCCAGCAGCTTGGTGTCTGGGGGGTCCTCTGGAAACACCATATATTTT	CASSLVSGGSSGNTIYF
TRBD2	TRBJ2-2	few	TRBV3-1/TRBV3-2	TGTGCCAGCAGCCAGAGACTAGCGGTAGCCGGGGAGCTGTTTTTT	CASSQRLAVAGELFF
.	TRBJ2-5	.	TRBV6-4	TGTGCCAGCAGTGAATGGAACAGGGCACAAGAGACCCAGTACTTC	CASSEWNRAQETQYF
.	TRBJ1-1	.	TRBV6-5	TGTGCCAGCAGTTACTCGGGATTTGGGGGCGACACTGAAGCTTTCTTT	CASSYSGFGGDTEAFF
.	TRBJ2-6	.	TRBV4-3	TGCGCCAGCAGCCTCTTAGGGGTTGCCTCTGGGGCCAACGTCCTGACTTTC	CASSLLGVASGANVLTF
TRBD1	TRBJ2-7	.	TRBV19	TGTGCCAGTAGTAAAGGGACAGAAGGGAACGAGCAGTACTTC	CASSKGTEGNEQYF
TRBD1	TRBJ2-1	few	TRBV7-2	TGTGCCAGCAGCTTACCGACAGGGCGTACGTTCTTC	CASSLPTGRTFF
TRBD1	TRBJ2-5	.	TRBV9	TGTGCCAGCAGCGCCGGGACAGGGAGTCCTTCCGGAGAGACCCAGTACTTC	CASSAGTGSPSGETQYF
.	TRBJ2-5	.	TRBV3-1/TRBV3-2	TGTGCCAGCAGCCAAGTGGGCAGGGGAGAGACCCAGTACTTC	CASSQVGRGETQYF
.	TRBJ2-2	.	TRBV27	TGTGCCAGCAGTTTTAGTCCCTTCGCGAACACCGGGGAGCTGTTTTTT	CASSFSPFANTGELFF
.	TRBJ2-2	once	TRBV6-2/TRBV6-3	TGTGCCAGCAGTTACGGAGGGACCGGGGAGCTGTTTTTT	CASSYGGTGELFF
.	TRBJ2-4	.	TRBV3-1/TRBV3-2	TGTGCCAGCAGCCAATTCACCGGGGGAGCCAAAAACATTCAGTACTTC	CASSQFTGGAKNIQYF
.	TRBJ2-3	.	TRBV4-1	TGCGCCAGCAGCCAAACTAATTCGGCCAAATACACAGATACGCAGTATTTT	CASSQTNSAKYTDTQYF
.	TRBJ1-2	.	TRBV10-2	TGCGCCAGCAGTGCACAGGGAGGGTTGTCCTATGGCTACACCTTC	CASSAQGGLSYGYTF
.	TRBJ2-3	.	TRBV4-2	TGTGCCAGCAGCCAAGATAGGGGGGGTCCCACAGATACGCAGTATTTT	CASSQDRGGPTDTQYF
.	TRBJ1-6	.	TRBV5-5	TGTGCCAGCAGCTTGGCAGGGAAGGATTCACCCCTCCACTTT	CASSLAGKDSPLHF
.	TRBJ1-1	.	TRBV5-1	TGCGCCAGCAGCTTGGCCCCGGGGAACACTGAAGCTTTCTTT	CASSLAPGNTEAFF
.	TRBJ2-1	.	TRBV5-1	TGCGCCAGCAGCTTGGGGGCAGGTTTAATGAATGAGCAGTTCTTC	CASSLGAGLMNEQFF
TRBD1	TRBJ1-6	.	TRBV16	TGTGCCAGCAGCCAAACAGGGGGTTCACCCCTCCACTTT	CASSQTGGSPLHF
.	TRBJ2-5	.	TRBV6-6	TGTGCCAGCAGCCCCAGTGAGACCCAGTACTTC	CASSPSETQYF
.	TRBJ2-1	.	TRBV12-5	TGTGCTAGTGGGGGGAGCCCGGTAGGTTACAATGAGCAGTTCTTC	CASGGSPVGYNEQFF
TRBD1	TRBJ1-1	.	TRBV5-6	TGTGCCAGCAGCTTGGAAGGGACAGGGGGCGGAGATGAAGCTTTCTTT	CASSLEGTGGGDEAFF
TRBD1	TRBJ2-5	.	TRBV4-1	TGCGCCAGCAGCCAAGTTAGGGGGCCGGAGACCCAGTACTTC	CASSQVRGPETQYF
.	TRBJ1-4	.	TRBV6-5	TGTGCCAGCAGTTTTTCTGTCAGGGAAAAACTGTTTTTT	CASSFSVREKLFF
.	TRBJ2-7	.	TRBV6-2/TRBV6-3	TGTGCCAGCAGTTACTGGGCACTCACAGGGTTACAGCAGTACTTC	CASSYWALTGLQQYF
TRBD1	TRBJ2-5	.	TRBV2	TGTGCCAGCAGTAACAGGGGTCGACAAGAGACCCAGTACTTC	CASSNRGRQETQYF
.	TRBJ1-5	.	TRBV5-1	TGCGCCAGCGCCCCTGGGGGGGCTAATCAGCCCCAGCATTTT	CASAPGGANQPQHF
.	TRBJ1-3	.	TRBV29-1	TGCAGCGTTGACTCCGGGTCTGGAAACACCATATATTTT	CSVDSGSGNTIYF